This T cell receptor beta chain comes out of a study of shared clonotypes between healthy human individuals. The CDR3 is made up of 19 amino acids. CDR1 LGHNA and CDR2 YSLEER come from the germline V gene. The V and J ends lost 3 bases and 2 bases, in that order; junction bases with no gene match: 18. Repertoires were generated with immunoSEQ multiplex PCR, while TCRdb's copy carries only in-frame clones and drops some. Among 1.6 million or so clones listed, approximately 98.5% were seen once. This TCR derives from a young man in good health. Sequenced input: naive CD4+ T cells sorted from blood. This sample's subset: CD45RA+ positively selected. This chain connects TRBV4-3 to TRBJ2-7, with TRBD2 matching over 8 bases. CDR3 protein: CASSHNLGSGSPRTYEQYF. The CDR3, as DNA: TGCGCCAGCAGCCATAATCTAGGAAGCGGGAGTCCCCGAACCTACGAGCAGTACTTC.